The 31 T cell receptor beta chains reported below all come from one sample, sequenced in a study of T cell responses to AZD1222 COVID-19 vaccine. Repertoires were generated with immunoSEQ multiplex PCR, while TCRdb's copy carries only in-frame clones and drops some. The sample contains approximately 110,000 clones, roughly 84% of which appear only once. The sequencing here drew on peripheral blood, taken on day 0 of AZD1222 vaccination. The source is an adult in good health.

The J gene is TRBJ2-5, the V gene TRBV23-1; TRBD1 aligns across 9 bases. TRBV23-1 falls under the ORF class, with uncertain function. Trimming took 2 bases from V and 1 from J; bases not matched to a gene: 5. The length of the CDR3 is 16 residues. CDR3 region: CASSQRTGAPQETQYF. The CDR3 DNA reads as TGCGCCAGCAGTCAAAGGACAGGGGCTCCCCAAGAGACCCAGTACTTC.

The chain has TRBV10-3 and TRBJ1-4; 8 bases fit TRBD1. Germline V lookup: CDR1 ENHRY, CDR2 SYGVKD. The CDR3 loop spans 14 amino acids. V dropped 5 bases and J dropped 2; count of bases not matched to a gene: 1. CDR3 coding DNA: TGTGCCATCAGTCAGGGGGCTACTAATGAAAAACTGTTTTTT. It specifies CAISQGATNEKLFF.

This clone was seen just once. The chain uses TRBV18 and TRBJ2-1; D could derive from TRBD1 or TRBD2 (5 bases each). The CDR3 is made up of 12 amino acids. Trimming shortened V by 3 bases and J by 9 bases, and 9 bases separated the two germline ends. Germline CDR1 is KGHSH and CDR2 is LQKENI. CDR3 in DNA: TGTGCCAGCTCACCGGGGACCTTTGAGCAGTTCTTC. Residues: CASSPGTFEQFF.

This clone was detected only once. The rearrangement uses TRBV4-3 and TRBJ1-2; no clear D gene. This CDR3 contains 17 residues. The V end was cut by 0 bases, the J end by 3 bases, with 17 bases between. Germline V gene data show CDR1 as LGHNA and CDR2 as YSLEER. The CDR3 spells CASSQDLGWVIDYGYTF. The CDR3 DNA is TGCGCCAGCAGCCAAGATTTGGGCTGGGTTATTGACTATGGCTACACCTTC.

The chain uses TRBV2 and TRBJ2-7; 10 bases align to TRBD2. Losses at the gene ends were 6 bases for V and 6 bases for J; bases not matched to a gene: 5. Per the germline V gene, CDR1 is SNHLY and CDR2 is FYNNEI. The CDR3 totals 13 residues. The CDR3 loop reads CASRDSGRAEQYV. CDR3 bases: TGTGCCAGCAGAGACAGCGGGAGGGCCGAGCAGTACGTC.

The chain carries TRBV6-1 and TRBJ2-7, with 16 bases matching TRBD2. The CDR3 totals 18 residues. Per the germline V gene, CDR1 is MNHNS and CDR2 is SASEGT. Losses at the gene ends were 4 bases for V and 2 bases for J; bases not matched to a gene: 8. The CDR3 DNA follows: TGTGCCAGCAGTGCTGGGACTAGCGGGGGGGCCATCCCCTACGAGCAGTACTTC. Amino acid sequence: CASSAGTSGGAIPYEQYF.

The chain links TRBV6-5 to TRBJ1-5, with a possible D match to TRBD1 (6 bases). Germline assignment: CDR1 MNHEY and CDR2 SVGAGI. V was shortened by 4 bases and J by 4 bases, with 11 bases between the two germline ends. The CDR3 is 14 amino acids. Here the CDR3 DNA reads TGTGCCAGCAGTTCCGGGGGCTGGAATCAGCCCCAGCATTTT. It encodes CASSSGGWNQPQHF.

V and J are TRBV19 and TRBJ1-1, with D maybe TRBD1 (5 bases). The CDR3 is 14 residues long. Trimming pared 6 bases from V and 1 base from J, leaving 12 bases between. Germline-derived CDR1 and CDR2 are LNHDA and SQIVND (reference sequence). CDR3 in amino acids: CASSTDRQNTEAFF. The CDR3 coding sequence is TGTGCCAGTAGCACAGACAGACAGAACACTGAAGCTTTCTTT.

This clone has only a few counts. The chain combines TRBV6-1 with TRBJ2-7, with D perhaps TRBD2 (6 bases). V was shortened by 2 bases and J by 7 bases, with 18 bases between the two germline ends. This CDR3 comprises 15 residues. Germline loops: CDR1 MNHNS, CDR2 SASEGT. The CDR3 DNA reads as TGTGCCAGCAGTGAACTTCAAATGGCCCGGGGGGAGCAGTACTTC. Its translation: CASSELQMARGEQYF.

CDR3 protein: CASSLAIGGTEAFF. For the CDR3, the DNA is TGCGCCAGCAGCTTGGCCATAGGGGGCACTGAAGCTTTCTTT. The chain recombines TRBV5-1 with TRBJ1-1, with D perhaps matching TRBD1 (6 bases). V was cut by 0 bases and J by 4 bases, with 10 bases left in between. This CDR3 comprises 14 residues. Germline lookup yields CDR1 SGHRS and CDR2 YFSETQ.

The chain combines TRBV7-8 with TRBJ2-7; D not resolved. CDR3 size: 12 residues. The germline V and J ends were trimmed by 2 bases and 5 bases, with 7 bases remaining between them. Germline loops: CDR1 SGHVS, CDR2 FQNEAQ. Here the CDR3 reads CASSLSLDEQYF. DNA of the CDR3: TGTGCCAGCAGCTTAAGTCTAGACGAGCAGTACTTC.

CDR3 sequence: CASSQNLASGGIQYF. DNA of the CDR3: TGCGCCAGCAGCCAGAATCTGGCTAGCGGGGGGATTCAGTACTTC. The chain uses TRBV4-1 and TRBJ2-7, with TRBD2 matching 11 bases. After removal of 3 bases from V and 10 bases from J, the junction contained 11 bases not matched to a gene. Looked up from germline, CDR1 is MGHRA and CDR2 is YSYEKL. There are 15 residues in the CDR3.

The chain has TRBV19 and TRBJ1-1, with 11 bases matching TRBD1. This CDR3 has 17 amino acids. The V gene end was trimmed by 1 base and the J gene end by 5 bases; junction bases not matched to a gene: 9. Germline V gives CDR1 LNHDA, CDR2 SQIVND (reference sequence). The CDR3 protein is CASSIGGRDRGRTEAFF. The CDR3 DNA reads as TGTGCCAGTAGTATAGGAGGCCGGGACAGGGGGAGGACTGAAGCTTTCTTT.

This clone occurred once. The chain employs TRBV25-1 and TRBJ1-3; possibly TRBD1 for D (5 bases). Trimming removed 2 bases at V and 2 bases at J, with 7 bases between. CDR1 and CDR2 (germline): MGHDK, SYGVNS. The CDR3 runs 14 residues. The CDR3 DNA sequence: TGTGCCAGCAGTGAACCAGGGACTGGAAACACCATATATTTT. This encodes CASSEPGTGNTIYF.

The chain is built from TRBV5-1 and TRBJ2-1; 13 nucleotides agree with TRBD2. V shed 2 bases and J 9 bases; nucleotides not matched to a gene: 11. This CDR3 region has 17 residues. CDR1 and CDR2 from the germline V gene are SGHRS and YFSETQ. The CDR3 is CASSFLPGTSGIGEQFF. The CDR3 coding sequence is TGCGCCAGCAGCTTTTTACCCGGGACTAGCGGGATCGGTGAGCAGTTCTTC.

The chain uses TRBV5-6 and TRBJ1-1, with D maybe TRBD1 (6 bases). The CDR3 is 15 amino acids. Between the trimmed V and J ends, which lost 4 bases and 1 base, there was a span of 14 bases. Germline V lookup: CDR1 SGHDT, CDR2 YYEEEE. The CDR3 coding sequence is TGTGCCAGCAGCCTCACAGGGTTGGGGAACACTGAAGCTTTCTTT. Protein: CASSLTGLGNTEAFF.

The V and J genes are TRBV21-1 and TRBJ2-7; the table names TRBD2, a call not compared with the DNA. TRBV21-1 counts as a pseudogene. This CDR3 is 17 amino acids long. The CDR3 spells CASSDSRQGLAGGEQYF. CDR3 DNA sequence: TGTGCCAGCAGCGACTCCCGCCAGGGGCTAGCGGGGGGTGAGCAGTACTTC.

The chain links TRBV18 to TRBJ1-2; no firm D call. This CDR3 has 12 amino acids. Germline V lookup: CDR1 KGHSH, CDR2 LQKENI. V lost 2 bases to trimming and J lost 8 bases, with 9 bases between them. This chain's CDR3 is CASSPRADGYTF. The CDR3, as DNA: TGTGCCAGCTCACCAAGAGCGGACGGCTACACCTTC.

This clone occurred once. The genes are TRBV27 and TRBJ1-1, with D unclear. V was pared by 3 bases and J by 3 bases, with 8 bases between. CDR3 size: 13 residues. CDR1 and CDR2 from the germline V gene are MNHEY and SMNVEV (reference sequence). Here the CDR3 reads CASSLWVDTEAFF. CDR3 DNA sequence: TGTGCCAGCAGTTTGTGGGTAGACACTGAAGCTTTCTTT.

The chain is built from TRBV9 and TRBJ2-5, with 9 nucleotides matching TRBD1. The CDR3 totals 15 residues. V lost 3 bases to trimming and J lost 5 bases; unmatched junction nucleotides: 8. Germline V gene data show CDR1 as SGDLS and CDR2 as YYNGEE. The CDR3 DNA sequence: TGTGCCAGCAGCGATCTCGGACAGGGGAGTGAGACCCAGTACTTC. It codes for CASSDLGQGSETQYF.

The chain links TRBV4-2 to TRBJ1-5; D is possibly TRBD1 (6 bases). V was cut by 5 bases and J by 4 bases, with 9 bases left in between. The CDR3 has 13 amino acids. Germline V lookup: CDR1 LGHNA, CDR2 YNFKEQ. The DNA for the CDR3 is TGTGCCAGCAGCAAAGGGGGGAATCAGCCCCAGCATTTT. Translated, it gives CASSKGGNQPQHF.

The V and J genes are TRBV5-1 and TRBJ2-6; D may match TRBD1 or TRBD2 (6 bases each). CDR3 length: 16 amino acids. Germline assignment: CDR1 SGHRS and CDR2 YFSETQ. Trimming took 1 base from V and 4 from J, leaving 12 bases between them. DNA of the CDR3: TGCGCCAGCAGCTTGACGGGGGCTGTGGGGGCCAACGTCCTGACTTTC. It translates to CASSLTGAVGANVLTF.

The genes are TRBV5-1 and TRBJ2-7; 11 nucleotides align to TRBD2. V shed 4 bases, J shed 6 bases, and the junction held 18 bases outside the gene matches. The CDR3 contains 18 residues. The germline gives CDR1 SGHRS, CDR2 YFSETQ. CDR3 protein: CASSTGTSGAQSLSEQYV. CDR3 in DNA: TGCGCCAGCAGCACCGGGACTAGCGGCGCACAGTCCCTAAGCGAGCAGTACGTC.

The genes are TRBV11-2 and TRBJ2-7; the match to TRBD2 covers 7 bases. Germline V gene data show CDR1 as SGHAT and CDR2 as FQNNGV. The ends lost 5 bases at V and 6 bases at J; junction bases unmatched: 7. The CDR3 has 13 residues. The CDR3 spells CASSPGGGSEQYF. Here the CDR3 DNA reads TGTGCCAGCAGCCCGGGGGGAGGTAGCGAGCAGTACTTC.

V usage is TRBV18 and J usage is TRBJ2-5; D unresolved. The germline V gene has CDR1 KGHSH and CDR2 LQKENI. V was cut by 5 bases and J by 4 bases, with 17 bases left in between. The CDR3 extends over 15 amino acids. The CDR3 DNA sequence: TGTGCCAGCTCATCGGACCGCACCCCGGGAGAGACCCAGTACTTC. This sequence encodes CASSSDRTPGETQYF.

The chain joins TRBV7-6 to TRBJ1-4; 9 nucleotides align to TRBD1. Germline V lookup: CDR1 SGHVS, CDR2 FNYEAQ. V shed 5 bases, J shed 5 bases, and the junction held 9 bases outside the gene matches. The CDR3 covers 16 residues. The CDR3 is CASSPPPGQGNEKLFF. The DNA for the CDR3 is TGTGCCAGCAGCCCCCCCCCAGGACAGGGGAATGAAAAACTGTTTTTT.

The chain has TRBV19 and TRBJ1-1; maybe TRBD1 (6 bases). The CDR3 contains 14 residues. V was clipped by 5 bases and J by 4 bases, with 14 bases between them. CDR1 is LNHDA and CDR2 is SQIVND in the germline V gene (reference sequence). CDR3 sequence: CASSFRGPGTEAFF. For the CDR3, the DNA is TGTGCCAGTAGTTTCCGGGGGCCAGGCACTGAAGCTTTCTTT.

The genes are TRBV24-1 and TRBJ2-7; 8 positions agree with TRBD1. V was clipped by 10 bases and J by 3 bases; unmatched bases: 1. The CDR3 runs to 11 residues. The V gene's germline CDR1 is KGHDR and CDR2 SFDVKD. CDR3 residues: CATGQGYEQYF. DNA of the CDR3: TGTGCCACAGGACAGGGCTACGAGCAGTACTTC.

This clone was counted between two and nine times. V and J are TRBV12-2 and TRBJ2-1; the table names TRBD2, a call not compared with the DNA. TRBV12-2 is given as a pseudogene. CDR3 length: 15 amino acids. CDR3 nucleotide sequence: TGTGCAAGTCGCCCAGGACTAGAACTATGTAGTGAGCAGTTCTTC. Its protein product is CASRPGLELCSEQFF.

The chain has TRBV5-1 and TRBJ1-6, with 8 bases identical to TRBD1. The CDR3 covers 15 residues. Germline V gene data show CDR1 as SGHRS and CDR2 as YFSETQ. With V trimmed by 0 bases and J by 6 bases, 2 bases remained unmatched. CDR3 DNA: TGCGCCAGCAGCTTGGAGACAGGGGTTAATTCACCCCTCCACTTT. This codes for CASSLETGVNSPLHF. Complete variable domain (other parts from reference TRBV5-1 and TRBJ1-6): KAGVTQTPRYLIKTRGQQVTLSCSPISGHRSVSWYQQTPGQGLQFLFEYFSETQRNKGNFPGRFSGRQFSNSRSEMNVSTLELGDSALYLCASSLETGVNSPLHFGNGTRLTVT.

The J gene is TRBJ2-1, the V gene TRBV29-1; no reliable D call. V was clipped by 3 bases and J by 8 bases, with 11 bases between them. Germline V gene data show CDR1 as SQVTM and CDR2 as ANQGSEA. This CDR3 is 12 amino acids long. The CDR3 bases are TGCAGCGTTGAGGAAGGTCGGGATGAGCAGTTCTTC. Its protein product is CSVEEGRDEQFF.